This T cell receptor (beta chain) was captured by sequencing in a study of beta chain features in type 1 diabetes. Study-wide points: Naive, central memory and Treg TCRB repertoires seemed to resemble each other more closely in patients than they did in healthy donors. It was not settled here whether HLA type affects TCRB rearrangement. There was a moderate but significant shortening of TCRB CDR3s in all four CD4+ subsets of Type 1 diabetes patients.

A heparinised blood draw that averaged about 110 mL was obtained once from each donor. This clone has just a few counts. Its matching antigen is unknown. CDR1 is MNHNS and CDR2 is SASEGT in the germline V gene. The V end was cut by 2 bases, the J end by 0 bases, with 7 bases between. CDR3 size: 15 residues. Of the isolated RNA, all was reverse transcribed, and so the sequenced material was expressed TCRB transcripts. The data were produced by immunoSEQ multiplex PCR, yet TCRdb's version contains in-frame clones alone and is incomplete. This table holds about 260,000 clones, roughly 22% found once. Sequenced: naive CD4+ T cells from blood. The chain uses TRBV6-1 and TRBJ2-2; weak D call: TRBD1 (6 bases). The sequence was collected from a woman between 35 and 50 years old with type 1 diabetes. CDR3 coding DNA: TGTGCCAGCAGTGAAAGGACAGCGAACACCGGGGAGCTGTTTTTT. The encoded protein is CASSERTANTGELFF.